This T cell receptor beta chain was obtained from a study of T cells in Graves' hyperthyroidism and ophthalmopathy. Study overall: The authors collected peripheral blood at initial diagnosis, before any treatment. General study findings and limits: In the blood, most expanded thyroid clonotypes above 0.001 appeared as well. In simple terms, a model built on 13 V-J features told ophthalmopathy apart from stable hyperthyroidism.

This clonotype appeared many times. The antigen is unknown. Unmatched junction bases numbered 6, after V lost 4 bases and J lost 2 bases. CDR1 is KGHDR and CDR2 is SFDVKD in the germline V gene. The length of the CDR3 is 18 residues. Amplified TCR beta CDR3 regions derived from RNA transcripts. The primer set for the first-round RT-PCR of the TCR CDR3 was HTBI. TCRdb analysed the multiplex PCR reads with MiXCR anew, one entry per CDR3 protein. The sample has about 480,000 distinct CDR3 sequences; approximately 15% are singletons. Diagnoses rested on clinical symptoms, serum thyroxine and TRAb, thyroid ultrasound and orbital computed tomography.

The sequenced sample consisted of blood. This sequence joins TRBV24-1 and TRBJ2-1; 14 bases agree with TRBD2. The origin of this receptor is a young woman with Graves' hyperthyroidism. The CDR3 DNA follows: TGTGCCACCAGTGACGGGACTAGCGGGAGAGGGGCCTACAATGAGCAGTTCTTC. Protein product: CATSDGTSGRGAYNEQFF.